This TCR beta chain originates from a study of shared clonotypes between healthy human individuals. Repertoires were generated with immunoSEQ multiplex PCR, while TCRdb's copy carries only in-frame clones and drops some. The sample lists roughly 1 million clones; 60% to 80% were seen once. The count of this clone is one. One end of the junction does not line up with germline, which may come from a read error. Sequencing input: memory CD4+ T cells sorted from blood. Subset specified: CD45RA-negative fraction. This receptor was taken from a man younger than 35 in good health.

The CDR3 bases are TGTGCTAGCAGCCTTCGCCCTCTACAAGAGACCCAGTACTTC. This sequence encodes CASSLRPLQETQYF. V and J are TRBV7-7 and TRBJ2-5; D unclear. Germline CDR1 is SSHAT and CDR2 is FNYEAQ (reference sequence). CDR3 length: 14 amino acids.